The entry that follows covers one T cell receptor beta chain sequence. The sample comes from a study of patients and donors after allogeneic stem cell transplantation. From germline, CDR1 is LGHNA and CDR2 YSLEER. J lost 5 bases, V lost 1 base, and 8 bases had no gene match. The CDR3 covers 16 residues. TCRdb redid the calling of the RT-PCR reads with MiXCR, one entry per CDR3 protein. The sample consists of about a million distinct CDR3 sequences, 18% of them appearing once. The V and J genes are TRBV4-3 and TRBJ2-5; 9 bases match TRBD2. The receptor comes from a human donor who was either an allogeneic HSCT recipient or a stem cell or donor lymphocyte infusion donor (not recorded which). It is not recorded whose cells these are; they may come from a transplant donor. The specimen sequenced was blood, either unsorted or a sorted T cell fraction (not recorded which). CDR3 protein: CASSQGRRGGRETQYF. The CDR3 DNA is TGCGCCAGCAGCCAAGGGAGGCGGGGGGGCAGGGAGACCCAGTACTTC.